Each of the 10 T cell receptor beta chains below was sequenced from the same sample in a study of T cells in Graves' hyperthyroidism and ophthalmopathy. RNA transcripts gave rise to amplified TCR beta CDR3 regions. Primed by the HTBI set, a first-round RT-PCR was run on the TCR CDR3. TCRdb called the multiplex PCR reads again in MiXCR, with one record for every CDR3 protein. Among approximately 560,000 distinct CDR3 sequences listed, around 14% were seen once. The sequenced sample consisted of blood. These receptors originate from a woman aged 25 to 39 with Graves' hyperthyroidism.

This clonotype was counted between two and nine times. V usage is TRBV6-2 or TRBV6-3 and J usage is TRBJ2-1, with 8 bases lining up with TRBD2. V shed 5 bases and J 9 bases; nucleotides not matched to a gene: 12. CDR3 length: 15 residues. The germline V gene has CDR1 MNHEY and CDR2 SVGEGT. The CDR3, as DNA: TGTGCCAGCAGTGGGGGACCGCAAGCGGGGGCTGAGCAGTTCTTC. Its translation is CASSGGPQAGAEQFF.

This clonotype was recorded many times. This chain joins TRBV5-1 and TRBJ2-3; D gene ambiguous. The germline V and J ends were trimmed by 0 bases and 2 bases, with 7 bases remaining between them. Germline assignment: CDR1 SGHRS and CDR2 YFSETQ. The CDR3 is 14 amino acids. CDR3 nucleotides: TGCGCCAGCAGCTTGGGCGAGAACACAGATACGCAGTATTTT. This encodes CASSLGENTDTQYF.

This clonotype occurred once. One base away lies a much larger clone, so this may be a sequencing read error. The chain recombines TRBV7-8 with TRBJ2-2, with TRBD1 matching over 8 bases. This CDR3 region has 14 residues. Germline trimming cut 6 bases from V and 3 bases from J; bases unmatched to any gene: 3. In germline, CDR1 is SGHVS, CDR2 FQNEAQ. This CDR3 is CASSATGDTGELFF. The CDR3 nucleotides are TGTGCCAGCAGTGCGACAGGGGACACCGGGGAGCTGTTTTTT.

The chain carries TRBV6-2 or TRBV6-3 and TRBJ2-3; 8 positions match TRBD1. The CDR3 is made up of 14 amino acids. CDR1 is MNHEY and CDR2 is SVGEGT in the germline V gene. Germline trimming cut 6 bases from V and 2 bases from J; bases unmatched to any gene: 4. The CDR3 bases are TGTGCCAGCAGGGGGACAGGAACCACAGATACGCAGTATTTT. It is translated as CASRGTGTTDTQYF.

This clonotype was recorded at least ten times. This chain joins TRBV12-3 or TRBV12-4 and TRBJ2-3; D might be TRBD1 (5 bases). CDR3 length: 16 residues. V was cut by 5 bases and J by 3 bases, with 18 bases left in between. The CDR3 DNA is TGTGCCAGCAGTCTCCGGCTGACAGACGTAACAGATACGCAGTATTTT. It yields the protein CASSLRLTDVTDTQYF.

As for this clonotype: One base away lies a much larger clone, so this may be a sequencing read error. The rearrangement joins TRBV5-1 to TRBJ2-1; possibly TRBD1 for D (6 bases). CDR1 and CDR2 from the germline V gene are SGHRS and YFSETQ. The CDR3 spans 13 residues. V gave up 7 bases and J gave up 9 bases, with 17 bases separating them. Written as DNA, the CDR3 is TGCGCCAGCGGCGAAAGGACAGAGAGTGAGCAGTTCTTC. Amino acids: CASGERTESEQFF.

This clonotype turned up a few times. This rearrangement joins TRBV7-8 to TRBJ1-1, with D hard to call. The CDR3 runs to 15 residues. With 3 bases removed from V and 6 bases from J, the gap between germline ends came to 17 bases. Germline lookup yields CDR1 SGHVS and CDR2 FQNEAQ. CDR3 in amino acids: CASSLAALGQPEAFF. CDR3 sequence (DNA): TGTGCCAGCAGCTTGGCAGCTCTTGGCCAACCTGAAGCTTTCTTT.

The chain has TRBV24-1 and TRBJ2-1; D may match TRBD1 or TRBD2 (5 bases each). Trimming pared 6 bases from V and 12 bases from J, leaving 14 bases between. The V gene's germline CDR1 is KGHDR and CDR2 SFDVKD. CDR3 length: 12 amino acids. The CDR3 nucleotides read TGTGCCACCAGTAGGGCAGGGAGTGGGCAGTTCTTC. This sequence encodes CATSRAGSGQFF.

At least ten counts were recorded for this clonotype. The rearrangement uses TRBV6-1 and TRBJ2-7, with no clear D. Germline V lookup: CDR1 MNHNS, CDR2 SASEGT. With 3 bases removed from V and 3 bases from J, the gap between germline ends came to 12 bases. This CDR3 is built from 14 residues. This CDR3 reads CASSERQPVYEQYF. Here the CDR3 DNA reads TGTGCCAGCAGTGAGCGTCAGCCAGTCTACGAGCAGTACTTC.

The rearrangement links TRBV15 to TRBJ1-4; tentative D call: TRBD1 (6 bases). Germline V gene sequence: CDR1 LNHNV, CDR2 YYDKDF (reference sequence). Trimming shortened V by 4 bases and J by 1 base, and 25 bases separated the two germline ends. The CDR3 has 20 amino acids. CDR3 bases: TGTGCCACCAGCACTAGATTGGGCAGGGGCCAAAGGGGAACTAATGAAAAACTGTTTTTT. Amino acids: CATSTRLGRGQRGTNEKLFF. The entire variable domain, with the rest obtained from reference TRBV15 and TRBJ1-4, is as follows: DAMVIQNPRYQVTQFGKPVTLSCSQTLNHNVMYWYQQKSSQAPKLLFHYYDKDFNNEADTPDNFQSRRPNTSFCFLDIRSPGLGDTAMYLCATSTRLGRGQRGTNEKLFFGSGTQLSVL.